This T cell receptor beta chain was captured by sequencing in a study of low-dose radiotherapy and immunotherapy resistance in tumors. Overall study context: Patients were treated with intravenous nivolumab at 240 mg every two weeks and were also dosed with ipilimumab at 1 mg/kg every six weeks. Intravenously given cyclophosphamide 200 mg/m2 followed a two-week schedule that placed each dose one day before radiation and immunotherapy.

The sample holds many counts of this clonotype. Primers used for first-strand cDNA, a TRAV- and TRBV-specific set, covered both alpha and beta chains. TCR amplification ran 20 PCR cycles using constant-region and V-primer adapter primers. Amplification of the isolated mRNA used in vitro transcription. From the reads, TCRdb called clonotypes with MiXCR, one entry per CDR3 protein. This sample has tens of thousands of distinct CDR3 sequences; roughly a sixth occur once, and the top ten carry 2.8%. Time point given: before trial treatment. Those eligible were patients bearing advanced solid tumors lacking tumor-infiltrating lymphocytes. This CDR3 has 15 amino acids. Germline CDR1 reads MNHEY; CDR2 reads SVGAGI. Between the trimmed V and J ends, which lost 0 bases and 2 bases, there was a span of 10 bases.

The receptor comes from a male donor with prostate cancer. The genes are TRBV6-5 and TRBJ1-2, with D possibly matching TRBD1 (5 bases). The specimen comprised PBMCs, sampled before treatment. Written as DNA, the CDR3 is TGTGCCAGCAGTTACTCGAGGGGTTCAAACTATGGCTACACCTTC. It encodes CASSYSRGSNYGYTF.